This T cell receptor (beta chain) was profiled in a study of early T cells in non-severe SARS-CoV-2 infection. Whole-study context: With bulk RNA from unsorted whole blood as input, sequencing yielded unpaired chains.

This clonotype was picked up many times. The antigen is unknown. Broader study findings: Private and CD4 specificities were missed by VDJdb matching, skewed to anti-spike CD8.

Researchers attached unique molecular identifiers to individual cDNA molecules. Each CDR3 protein is one row after TCRdb ran MiXCR on the 5' RACE reads. The repertoire holds fewer than 35,000 distinct CDR3 sequences, about 5.3% seen once, with around 26% in the top ten. Germline assignment: CDR1 GTSNPN and CDR2 SVGIG (reference sequence). This CDR3 is 15 amino acids long. Unmatched junction bases numbered 13, after V lost 5 bases and J lost 10 bases. V and J are TRBV30 and TRBJ1-6, with 8 bases identical to TRBD1. Specimen: whole blood. This clonotype originated in an adult who was a healthcare worker with PCR-confirmed SARS-CoV-2 infection or an uninfected control (not recorded which). Here the CDR3 reads CAWARYATGESPLHF. The CDR3 DNA reads as TGTGCCTGGGCTCGTTATGCGACAGGGGAATCACCCCTCCACTTT. Filled out from reference TRBV30 and TRBJ1-6, the complete variable domain reads SQTIHQWPATLVQPVGSPLSLECTVEGTSNPNLYWYRQAAGRGLQLLFYSVGIGQISSEVPQNLSASRPQDRQFILSSKKLLLSDSGFYLCAWARYATGESPLHFGNGTRLTVT.